Sequencing of this TCR beta chain was carried out in a study of HIV-infected children after antiretroviral therapy interruption. The treatment here: PENTA 11 planned treatment interruption arm or continuous ART arm. At least 5 million viable PBMCs were required per cryopreserved sample. Naive CD4+ CD45RA+ CD45RO- T cells were sorted from thawed PBMCs. This clonotype was recorded at least ten times. The antigen is undetermined. Whole-study results and caveats: Naive CD4+ CDR3 sharing between time points fell after interruption began.

A 3' RACE protocol on RNA, with unique molecular identifiers, produced the TCR library. Each CDR3 protein is one row after TCRdb ran MiXCR on the 3' RACE reads. The table shows approximately 95,000 distinct CDR3 sequences, with 6.9% occurring only once. The CDR3 length is 14 residues. Trimming took 1 base from V and 2 from J, leaving 8 bases between them. Germline lookup yields CDR1 LGHDT and CDR2 YNNKEL (reference sequence). The sample here was CD45RA+ CD4+ T cells from PBMCs, pooled from several time points, taken from a donor given antiretroviral therapy, either interrupted or continuous. Subset denoted: naive CD4+ CD45RA+ CD45RO- T cells. The TCR was taken from a pool of human donors with HIV. The chain combines TRBV3-1 with TRBJ1-1; D not certain. DNA for the CDR3: TGTGCCAGCAGCCAAGGGGCCGGTAACACTGAAGCTTTCTTT. It codes for CASSQGAGNTEAFF. The whole variable domain, filled in from reference TRBV3-1 and TRBJ1-1, reads DTAVSQTPKYLVTQMGNDKSIKCEQNLGHDTMYWYKQDSKKFLKIMFSYNNKELIINETVPNRFSPKSPDKAHLNLHINSLELGDSAVYFCASSQGAGNTEAFFGQGTRLTVV.